Detailed here is one TCR beta chain. This entry is derived from a study of blood T cell repertoires in COVID-19. About the research overall: The United States, Italy and Spain provided the acute and convalescent COVID-19 samples. T cells, B-cell-depleted T cells, or PBMCs supplied cDNA or gDNA.

The V gene lost 3 bases and the J gene lost 3 bases, with 13 bases spanning the gap. Looked up from germline, CDR1 is KGHSH and CDR2 is LQKENI. The CDR3 is 15 residues long. Per the original data handling: The assay estimated nucleated cells by amplifying reference gene primers. TCRdb's copy holds only in-frame clones and misses some; the assay was immunoSEQ multiplex PCR. From that table come the V and J calls and clone size; the DNA was used to work out D and trimming. Of about 160,000 clones in the sample, under 85% were seen once. The clonotype originates from a man between 65 and 85 years old with acute or convalescent COVID-19. The chain has TRBV18 and TRBJ2-3; weak D call: TRBD2 (5 bases). Material: peripheral blood. The CDR3 region is CASSPSVSATDTQYF. The CDR3 DNA is TGTGCCAGCTCACCGTCGGTTAGCGCGACAGATACGCAGTATTTT.